Shown below are 17 T cell receptor beta chains from a single sample sequenced in a study of cytomegalovirus exposure and HLA in healthy donors. Data came from immunoSEQ multiplex PCR; TCRdb stores just in-frame clones and leaves some out. Here the sample spans about 78,000 clones, 96% being singletons. The sample taken for sequencing was PBMCs. The source is a man between 18 and 29 years old in good health and CMV-seropositive.

This sequence joins TRBV7-8 and TRBJ2-1, with D possibly being TRBD2 (6 bases). The germline V gene encodes CDR1 SGHVS and CDR2 FQNEAQ. The V end lost 1 base, the J end lost 6 bases, and 19 bases lay between the germline ends. The CDR3 length is 17 residues. The CDR3 nucleotides read TGTGCCAGCAGCTTAGAGAGGGAGGCCCCCCCCCGCAATGAGCAGTTCTTC. Translated, it gives CASSLEREAPPRNEQFF. Looking up the rest from reference TRBV7-8 and TRBJ2-1 gives the full variable domain: GAGVSQSPRYKVAKRGQDVALRCDPISGHVSLFWYQQALGQGPEFLTYFQNEAQLDKSGLPSDRFFAERPEGSVSTLKIQRTQQEDSAVYLCASSLEREAPPRNEQFFGPGTRLTVL.

The chain carries TRBV5-1 and TRBJ2-1; D remains unclear. Germline assignment: CDR1 SGHRS and CDR2 YFSETQ. The CDR3 is 11 residues long. The V gene lost 7 bases and the J gene lost 9 bases, with 11 bases spanning the gap. The CDR3 nucleotides read TGCGCCAGCGAACGCGGAACTGAGCAGTTCTTC. This codes for CASERGTEQFF.

The CDR3 region is CASSLDRGTTAKTQYF. The CDR3 DNA reads as TGTGCCAGCAGCTTAGATCGGGGAACCACGGCGAAGACCCAGTACTTC. The chain carries TRBV11-2 and TRBJ2-5, with D possibly matching TRBD2 (5 bases). The CDR3 spans 16 residues. In germline, CDR1 is SGHAT, CDR2 FQNNGV. V shed 0 bases and J shed 6 bases, with 17 bases lying between them.

This clone was observed a single time. CDR3 coding DNA: TGTGCCAGCAGCTATCGACCCGGGACAGTCTCCTACAATGAGCAGTTCTTC. Protein: CASSYRPGTVSYNEQFF. The genes are TRBV7-9 and TRBJ2-1, with 7 bases aligning to TRBD1. The germline V gene encodes CDR1 SEHNR and CDR2 FQNEAQ (reference sequence). There are 17 residues in the CDR3. Trimming removed 4 bases from V and 0 bases from J; junction bases left unmatched: 9.

The chain uses TRBV29-1 and TRBJ2-5; D may be TRBD1 (5 bases). The V and J ends lost 3 bases and 5 bases respectively, with 10 bases between them. The CDR3 runs to 12 residues. Germline V gives CDR1 SQVTM, CDR2 ANQGSEA. CDR3 DNA sequence: TGCAGCGTTGACCCCAGGGCCGAGACCCAGTACTTC. Its protein product is CSVDPRAETQYF. The whole variable domain, filled in from reference TRBV29-1 and TRBJ2-5, reads SAVISQKPSRDICQRGTSLTIQCQVDSQVTMMFWYRQQPGQSLTLIATANQGSEATYESGFVIDKFPISRPNLTFSTLTVSNMSPEDSSIYLCSVDPRAETQYFGPGTRLLVL.

The chain employs TRBV7-8 and TRBJ1-2; D gene uncertain. Deletions cut 0 bases from V and 0 bases from J, with 11 bases between. The V gene's germline CDR1 is SGHVS and CDR2 FQNEAQ. The CDR3 loop spans 16 amino acids. The CDR3 protein is CASSLARAGANYGYTF. CDR3 nucleotides: TGTGCCAGCAGCTTAGCGCGGGCAGGCGCTAACTATGGCTACACCTTC.

The rearrangement uses TRBV27 and TRBJ2-7; TRBD2 matches at 7 bases. From germline, CDR1 is MNHEY and CDR2 SMNVEV (reference sequence). Germline trimming cut 0 bases from V and 0 bases from J; bases unmatched to any gene: 2. This CDR3 spans 15 amino acids. The chain's CDR3 is CASSLSGGSSYEQYF. For the CDR3, the DNA is TGTGCCAGCAGTTTATCGGGCGGGAGCTCCTACGAGCAGTACTTC.

V and J are TRBV6-5 and TRBJ2-3, with a tentative D call TRBD2 (5 bases). In germline, CDR1 is MNHEY, CDR2 SVGAGI. The CDR3 spans 15 residues. V dropped 6 bases and J dropped 2 bases, with 15 bases sitting between them. CDR3 in amino acids: CASSLTDSSTDTQYF. The CDR3 nucleotides read TGTGCCAGCAGCTTAACGGACTCATCCACAGATACGCAGTATTTT.

The chain combines TRBV5-1 with TRBJ2-2; TRBD1 aligns across 7 bases. CDR1 SGHRS and CDR2 YFSETQ come from the germline V gene. Trimming cost V 7 bases and J 5 bases; bases outside gene matches: 5. This CDR3 region has 13 residues. In DNA, the CDR3 is TGCGCCAGCGAGGGACAGTGGACCGGGGAGCTGTTTTTT. Amino acid sequence: CASEGQWTGELFF.

This chain joins TRBV28 and TRBJ2-7; TRBD1 matches at 9 bases. V lost 5 bases, J lost 0 bases, and 8 bases stayed unmatched. From germline, CDR1 is MDHEN and CDR2 SYDVKM. The CDR3 length is 16 residues. CDR3 protein: CASSPTGQGVSYEQYF. The CDR3, as DNA: TGTGCCAGCAGTCCCACGGGACAGGGCGTCTCCTACGAGCAGTACTTC.

The chain carries TRBV25-1 and TRBJ2-1; D is undetermined. Germline V lookup: CDR1 MGHDK, CDR2 SYGVNS. V dropped 3 bases and J dropped 10 bases, with 7 bases sitting between them. The CDR3 is 11 amino acids. The CDR3 is CASSDYWEQFF. As DNA, the CDR3 is TGTGCCAGCAGTGACTATTGGGAGCAGTTCTTC.

This clone was counted a single time. The V and J genes are TRBV27 and TRBJ2-7, with a weak D call TRBD2 (5 bases). Trimming pared 5 bases from V and 5 bases from J, leaving 16 bases between. Per germline, CDR1 MNHEY and CDR2 SMNVEV (reference sequence). The CDR3 runs 14 residues. CDR3 residues: CASSVRGGSNEQYF. DNA of the CDR3: TGTGCCAGCAGTGTTCGGGGTGGTAGCAACGAGCAGTACTTC.

The chain links TRBV7-9 to TRBJ2-7; D gene ambiguous. The CDR3 runs 11 residues. Trimming shortened V by 2 bases and J by 3 bases, and 2 bases separated the two germline ends. The germline V gene has CDR1 SEHNR and CDR2 FQNEAQ (reference sequence). The CDR3 here is CASSLHYEQYF. CDR3 coding DNA: TGTGCCAGCAGCTTACACTACGAGCAGTACTTC. The full variable domain, completed using reference TRBV7-9 and TRBJ2-7, is DTGVSQNPRHKITKRGQNVTFRCDPISEHNRLYWYRQTLGQGPEFLTYFQNEAQLEKSRLLSDRFSAERPKGSFSTLEIQRTEQGDSAMYLCASSLHYEQYFGPGTRLTVT.

J is TRBJ1-2 and V is TRBV5-4; D call uncertain. Germline CDR1 is SGHNT and CDR2 is YYREEE (reference sequence). This CDR3 spans 14 amino acids. The V end was cut by 3 bases, the J end by 4 bases, with 13 bases between. The CDR3 spells CASSSPLTLYGYTF. The CDR3 nucleotides read TGTGCCAGCAGCTCCCCACTAACACTCTATGGCTACACCTTC.

V gene TRBV28 combines with J gene TRBJ1-1, with 7 bases fitting TRBD1. Germline CDR1 MDHEN, CDR2 SYDVKM. V shed 6 bases and J 10 bases; nucleotides not matched to a gene: 11. The CDR3 is 13 residues long. CDR3 protein: CASRQGQAPRAFF. The DNA for the CDR3 is TGTGCCAGCAGACAAGGACAGGCGCCGAGAGCTTTCTTT.

This sequence joins TRBV14 and TRBJ1-4; 7 bases are a match to TRBD1. CDR1 and CDR2 from the germline V gene are SGHDN and FVKESK. CDR3 length: 16 residues. V trimming: 1 base; J trimming: 5 bases; junction bases outside the gene matches: 7. The CDR3 DNA follows: TGTGCCAGCAGCCAAGCAGGGGGAGTCGACAATGAAAAACTGTTTTTT. Translated: CASSQAGGVDNEKLFF.

This chain's CDR3 is CASSLVGNPYEQYF. In DNA, the CDR3 is TGTGCCAGCAGCTTAGTCGGGAATCCCTACGAGCAGTACTTC. This chain links TRBV11-2 with TRBJ2-7, with D tentatively TRBD2 (5 bases). The V end was cut by 1 base, the J end by 2 bases, with 9 bases between. The CDR3 is 14 residues long. Germline values: CDR1 SGHAT, CDR2 FQNNGV.